The T cell receptor (beta chain) described here comes from a study of T cells in Graves' hyperthyroidism and ophthalmopathy. The investigators amplified TCR beta CDR3 regions from RNA transcripts. First-round RT-PCR with HTBI primers amplified the TCR CDR3 region. TCRdb reprocessed the multiplex PCR reads with MiXCR, giving one entry per CDR3 protein. The data contain about 300,000 distinct CDR3 sequences, approximately 13% of them seen just once; the ten biggest clones take up 7% to 9.5%. Graves' hyperthyroidism showing no ophthalmopathy progression within 18 months was considered stable. With a duration under 2 months, the hyperthyroidism was newly diagnosed in patients aged 18 to 65. It was uncontrolled infection, other autoimmune disease, pregnancy or lactation that excluded patients. This clonotype has just a few counts. As yet, its antigen is unknown. Germline V gives CDR1 SQVTM, CDR2 ANQGSEA. V dropped 4 bases and J dropped 0 bases, with 10 bases sitting between them. The CDR3 sequence is 14 residues long.

Notes on the study in general: Most expanded thyroid clonotypes above 0.001 also appeared in blood.

The sequencing sample was made of blood. This receptor was identified in a woman in her forties with Graves' hyperthyroidism. The rearrangement uses TRBV29-1 and TRBJ2-4, with D hard to call. CDR3 coding DNA: TGCAGCGTTGGAAGTAGGCTAGCCAAAAACATTCAGTACTTC. Its translation is CSVGSRLAKNIQYF.